The source of this TCR beta chain is a study of cytomegalovirus exposure and HLA in healthy donors. General observations from the study: A later analysis reportedly identified an Asian-associated ancestry cluster as carrying fewer N-insertions than the 666-donor mean.

The J segment lost 5 bases and the V segment lost 1 base, leaving 8 bases of the junction unmatched. Germline CDR1 is LGHNA and CDR2 is YNFKEQ. The CDR3 sequence is 17 residues long. As concerns this clone: The antigen remains undetermined.

PCR employed 60 Vbeta and 13 Jbeta primers. Here immunoSEQ multiplex PCR was the method, and the copy in TCRdb shows in-frame clones only, minus some. The sample contains about 150,000 clones, about 80% of which appear only once. The material sequenced was PBMCs. The chain carries TRBV4-2 and TRBJ2-2, with 9 bases that match TRBD1. This receptor was taken from a woman aged 40-49 years in good health and CMV-seronegative. The CDR3: CASSQALRDRATGELFF. As DNA, the CDR3 is TGTGCCAGCAGCCAAGCCCTCCGGGACAGGGCAACCGGGGAGCTGTTTTTT.